This TCR beta chain was retrieved from a study of CD4+ T cells in melanoma. Profiled with immunoSEQ multiplex PCR; TCRdb holds only in-frame clones, not every one. The profile shows some 150,000 clones, 85% to 95% of them singletons. Study-wide results and caveats: CD8+ T cell, macrophage and B cell function reportedly correlated with neoantigen-specific CD4+ T cells. Neoantigen-specific CD4+ T cells in melanoma reportedly had diverse differentiation states.

CDR3 length: 13 residues. After removal of 1 base from V and 3 bases from J, the junction contained 1 base not matched to a gene. Germline V gives CDR1 SGHNT, CDR2 YYREEE (reference sequence). As regards this clone: The antigen is undetermined.

This clonotype originated in a human donor with melanoma. The rearrangement joins TRBV5-4 to TRBJ2-7; TRBD1 matches 7 bases. The CDR3 reads CASSLSGGYEQYF. CDR3 nucleotides: TGTGCCAGCAGCTTGTCAGGGGGCTACGAGCAGTACTTC.